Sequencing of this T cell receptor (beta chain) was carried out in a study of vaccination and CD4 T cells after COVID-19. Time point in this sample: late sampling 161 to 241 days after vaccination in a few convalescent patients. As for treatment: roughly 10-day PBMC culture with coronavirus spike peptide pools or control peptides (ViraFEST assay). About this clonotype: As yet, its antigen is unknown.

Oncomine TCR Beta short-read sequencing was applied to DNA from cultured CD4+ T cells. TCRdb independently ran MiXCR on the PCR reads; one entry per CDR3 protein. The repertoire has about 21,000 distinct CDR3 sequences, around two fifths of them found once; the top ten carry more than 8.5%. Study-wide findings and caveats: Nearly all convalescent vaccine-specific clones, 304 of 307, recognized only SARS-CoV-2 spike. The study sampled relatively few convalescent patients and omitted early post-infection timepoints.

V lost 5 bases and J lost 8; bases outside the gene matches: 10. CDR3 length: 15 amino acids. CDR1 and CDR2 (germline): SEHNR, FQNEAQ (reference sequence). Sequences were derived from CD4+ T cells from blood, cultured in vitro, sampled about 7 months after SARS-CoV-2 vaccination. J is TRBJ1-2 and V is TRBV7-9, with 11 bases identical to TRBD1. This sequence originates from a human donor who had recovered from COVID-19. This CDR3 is CASSPPDRGHRGYTF. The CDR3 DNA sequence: TGTGCCAGCAGCCCTCCGGACAGGGGGCATAGGGGCTACACCTTC.